This TCR beta chain is from a study of blood T cell repertoires in COVID-19. At the level of the study: COVID-19 samples, acute and convalescent, were from the United States, Italy and Spain.

Authors' methods: The authors estimated nucleated cell counts from reference gene primer amplification. Generated by immunoSEQ multiplex PCR, the TCRdb table keeps only in-frame clones and is missing some. V and J calls and clone size are those listed in that table; D and trimming were worked out from the DNA. In the table there are around 150,000 clones, approximately 88% of which are singletons. The receptor was isolated from a man aged 60 to 69 with active or convalescent COVID-19. The sequencing input was peripheral blood.

CDR3 coding DNA: TGTGCCAGCAGCTTAGGACAGGGCTATGGCTACACCTTC. Amino acids: CASSLGQGYGYTF. The chain is built from TRBV11-2 and TRBJ1-2; 7 nucleotides align to TRBD1. The CDR3 contains 13 residues. The germline V gene encodes CDR1 SGHAT and CDR2 FQNNGV. With V trimmed by 1 base and J by 4 bases, 0 bases remained unmatched.